This T cell receptor beta chain was observed in a study of tumor-infiltrating lymphocytes in primary liver carcinoma. At the level of the study: Stage T1-T3 N0M0 and a size of roughly 4.2 to 10 cm characterized the tumors.

The study's findings and limits: Each sample was bulk and unsorted; consequently, CD4+ and CD8+ repertoires were not compared.

Production of TCR beta cDNA used approximately 480 ng total RNA together with a constant-region primer. Amplification in three nested multiplex PCR rounds with slightly modified ARM-PCR gave rise to TCR beta libraries. In the first two PCR rounds, TRBV1-TRBV30 forward primers were paired with a C-beta reverse primer, and each round lasted around 10 cycles. TCRdb reprocessed the multiplex PCR reads with MiXCR, giving one entry per CDR3 protein. The sample has about 300,000 distinct CDR3 sequences, over 55% seen once. The researchers obtained blood RNA from unsorted whole blood and also extracted germline DNA. There are a few counts of this clonotype. Its antigen is unidentified. One end of the junction does not line up with germline, which may come from a read error. In germline, CDR1 is KGHDR, CDR2 SFDVKD. The CDR3 has 17 amino acids.

Sequenced: peripheral blood. This TCR was sampled from a man in his forties with primary liver carcinoma and hepatitis B virus infection. This sequence joins TRBV24-1 and TRBJ2-4; D may match TRBD1 or TRBD2 (5 bases each). CDR3 nucleotides: TGTGCCACCAGTGAAACGGGACCCCGGGGCGTCGAAAACATTCAGTATTTC. Translating gives CATSETGPRGVENIQYF.